This TCR beta chain derives from a study of blood T cell repertoires in COVID-19. Study details: From the United States, Italy and Spain came samples of acute and convalescent COVID-19. Nucleic acid was either cDNA or gDNA, and it came from T cells, B-cell-depleted T cells, or PBMCs.

The CDR3 is 14 residues long. CDR1 and CDR2 (germline): SGHAT, FQDESV (reference sequence). V shed 5 bases, J shed 10 bases, and the junction held 10 bases outside the gene matches. Produced via immunoSEQ multiplex PCR; TCRdb's table is partial and in-frame only. This table holds about 220,000 clones, about 87% found once. Participant ages covered about 18 to 95 years across about two dozen US areas. The study counted Cohort 3 donors as recovered given two negative PCRs, clearance, or symptom resolution. The sequence was collected from a young woman who had recovered from COVID-19. This chain connects TRBV11-1 to TRBJ1-1; 10 bases line up with TRBD1. Specimen: PBMCs or T cells enriched from blood (not recorded which). The CDR3 DNA is TGTGCCAGCAGCGTAAATACCGACAGGGGGCGAGCTTTCTTT. Protein: CASSVNTDRGRAFF.